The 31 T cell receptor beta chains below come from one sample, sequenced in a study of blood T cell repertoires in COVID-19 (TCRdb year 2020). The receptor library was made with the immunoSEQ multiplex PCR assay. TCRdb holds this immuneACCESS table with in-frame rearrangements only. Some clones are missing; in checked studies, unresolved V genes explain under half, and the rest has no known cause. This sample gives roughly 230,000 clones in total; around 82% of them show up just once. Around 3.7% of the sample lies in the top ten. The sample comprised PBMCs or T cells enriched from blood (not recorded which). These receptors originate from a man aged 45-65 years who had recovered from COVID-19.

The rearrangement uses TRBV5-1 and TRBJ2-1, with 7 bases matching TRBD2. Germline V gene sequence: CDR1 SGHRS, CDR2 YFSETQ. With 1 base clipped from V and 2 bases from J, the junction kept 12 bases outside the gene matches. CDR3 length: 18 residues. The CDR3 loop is CASSLFRRVGRAYNEQFF. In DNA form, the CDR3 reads TGCGCCAGCAGCTTGTTCAGGCGGGTAGGGAGGGCCTACAATGAGCAGTTCTTC.

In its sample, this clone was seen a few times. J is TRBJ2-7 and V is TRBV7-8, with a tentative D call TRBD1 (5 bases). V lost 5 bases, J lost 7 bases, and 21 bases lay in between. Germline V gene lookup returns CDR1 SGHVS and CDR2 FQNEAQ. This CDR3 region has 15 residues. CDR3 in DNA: TGTGCCAGCAGCCAGGCCTCAGTAGCAGGGCGGGAGCAGTACTTC. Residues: CASSQASVAGREQYF.

The CDR3 loop reads CASSFGGGASYEQYF. The CDR3 DNA reads TGCGCCAGCAGCTTTGGAGGAGGGGCGTCCTACGAGCAGTACTTC. The chain employs TRBV5-1 and TRBJ2-7; a possible D gene is TRBD2 (6 bases). V was cut by 2 bases and J by 1 base, with 13 bases left in between. The CDR3 covers 15 residues. CDR1 and CDR2 from the germline V gene are SGHRS and YFSETQ. Variable domain in full (rest from reference TRBV5-1 and TRBJ2-7): KAGVTQTPRYLIKTRGQQVTLSCSPISGHRSVSWYQQTPGQGLQFLFEYFSETQRNKGNFPGRFSGRQFSNSRSEMNVSTLELGDSALYLCASSFGGGASYEQYFGPGTRLTVT.

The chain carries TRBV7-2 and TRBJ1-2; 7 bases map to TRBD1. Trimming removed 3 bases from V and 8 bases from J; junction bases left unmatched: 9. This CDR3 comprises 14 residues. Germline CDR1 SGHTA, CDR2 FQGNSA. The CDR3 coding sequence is TGTGCCAGCAGCTTCGGGGGACAGAGAACAGGCTACACCTTC. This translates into CASSFGGQRTGYTF.

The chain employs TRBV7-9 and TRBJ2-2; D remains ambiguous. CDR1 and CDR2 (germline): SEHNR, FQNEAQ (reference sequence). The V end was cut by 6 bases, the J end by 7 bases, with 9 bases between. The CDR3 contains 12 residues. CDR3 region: CASSISHGELFF. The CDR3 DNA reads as TGTGCCAGCAGTATCAGTCACGGGGAGCTGTTTTTT. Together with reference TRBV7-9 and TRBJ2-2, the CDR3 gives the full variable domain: DTGVSQNPRHKITKRGQNVTFRCDPISEHNRLYWYRQTLGQGPEFLTYFQNEAQLEKSRLLSDRFSAERPKGSFSTLEIQRTEQGDSAMYLCASSISHGELFFGEGSRLTVL.

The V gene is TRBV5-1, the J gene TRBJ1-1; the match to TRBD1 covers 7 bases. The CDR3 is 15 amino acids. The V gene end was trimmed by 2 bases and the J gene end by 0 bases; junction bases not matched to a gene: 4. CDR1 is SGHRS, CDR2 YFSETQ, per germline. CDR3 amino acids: CASSLPGQLNTEAFF. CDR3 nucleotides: TGCGCCAGCAGCTTACCGGGACAGCTGAACACTGAAGCTTTCTTT.

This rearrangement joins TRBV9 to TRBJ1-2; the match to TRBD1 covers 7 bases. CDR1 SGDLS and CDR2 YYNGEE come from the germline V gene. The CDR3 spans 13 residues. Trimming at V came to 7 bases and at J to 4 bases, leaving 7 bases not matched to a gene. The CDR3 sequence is CASRDRAGYGYTF. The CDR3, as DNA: TGTGCCAGCCGCGACAGGGCGGGCTATGGCTACACCTTC.

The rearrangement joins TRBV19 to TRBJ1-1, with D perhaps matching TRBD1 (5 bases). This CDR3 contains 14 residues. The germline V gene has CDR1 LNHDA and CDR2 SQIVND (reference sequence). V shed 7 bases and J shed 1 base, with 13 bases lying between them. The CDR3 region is CASTGRGSNTEAFF. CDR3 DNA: TGTGCCAGTACGGGTAGGGGCTCGAACACTGAAGCTTTCTTT.

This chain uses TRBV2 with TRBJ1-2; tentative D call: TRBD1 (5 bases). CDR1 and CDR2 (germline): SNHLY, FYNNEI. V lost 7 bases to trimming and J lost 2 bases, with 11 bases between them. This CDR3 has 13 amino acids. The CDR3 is CASKAQGNYGYTF. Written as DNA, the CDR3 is TGTGCCAGCAAAGCGCAGGGCAACTATGGCTACACCTTC.

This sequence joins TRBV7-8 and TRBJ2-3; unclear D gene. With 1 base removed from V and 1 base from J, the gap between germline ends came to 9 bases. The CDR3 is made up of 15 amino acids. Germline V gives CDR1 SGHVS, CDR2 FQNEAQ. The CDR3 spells CASSLDGYGTDTQYF. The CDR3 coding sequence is TGTGCCAGCAGCTTAGACGGGTATGGCACAGATACGCAGTATTTT.

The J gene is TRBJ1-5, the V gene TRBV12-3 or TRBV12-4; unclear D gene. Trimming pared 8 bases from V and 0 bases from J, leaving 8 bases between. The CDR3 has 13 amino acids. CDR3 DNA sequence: TGTGCCAGCCAGGAGGATAGCAATCAGCCCCAGCATTTT. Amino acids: CASQEDSNQPQHF.

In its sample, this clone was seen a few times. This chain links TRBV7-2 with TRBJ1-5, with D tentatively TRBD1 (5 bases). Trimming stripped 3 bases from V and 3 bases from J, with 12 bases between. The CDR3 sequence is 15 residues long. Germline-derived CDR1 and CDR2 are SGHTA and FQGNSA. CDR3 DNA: TGTGCCAGCAGCTTGGCAGGGCTATTCAATCAGCCCCAGCATTTT. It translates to CASSLAGLFNQPQHF. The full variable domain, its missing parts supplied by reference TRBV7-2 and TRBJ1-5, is GAGVSQSPSNKVTEKGKDVELRCDPISGHTALYWYRQSLGQGLEFLIYFQGNSAPDKSGLPSDRFSAERTGGSVSTLTIQRTQQEDSAVYLCASSLAGLFNQPQHFGDGTRLSIL.

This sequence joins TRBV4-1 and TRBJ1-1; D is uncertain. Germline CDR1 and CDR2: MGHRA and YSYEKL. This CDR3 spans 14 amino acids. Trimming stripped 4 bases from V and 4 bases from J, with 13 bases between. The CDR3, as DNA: TGCGCCAGCAGCCTCCCGGTGAGGGCCACTGAAGCTTTCTTT. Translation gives CASSLPVRATEAFF.

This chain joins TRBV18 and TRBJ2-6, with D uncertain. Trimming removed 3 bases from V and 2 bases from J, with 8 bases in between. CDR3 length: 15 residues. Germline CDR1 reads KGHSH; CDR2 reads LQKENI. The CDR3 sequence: CASSPQTPGANVLTF. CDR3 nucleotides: TGTGCCAGCTCACCTCAGACTCCTGGGGCCAACGTCCTGACTTTC.

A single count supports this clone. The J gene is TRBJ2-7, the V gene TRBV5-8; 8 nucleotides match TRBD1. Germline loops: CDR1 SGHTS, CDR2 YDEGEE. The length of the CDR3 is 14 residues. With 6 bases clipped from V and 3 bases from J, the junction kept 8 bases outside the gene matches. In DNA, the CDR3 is TGTGCCAGCAAACCGGGACAGGTGTACTACGAGCAGTACTTC. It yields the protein CASKPGQVYYEQYF.

CDR3 amino acids: CASSGLLRVSLNDQPQHF. The CDR3 bases are TGTGCCAGCAGTGGGCTTTTGAGGGTTTCCCTCAATGATCAGCCCCAGCATTTT. This chain links TRBV6-1 with TRBJ1-5, with unresolved D. The ends were cut back, 4 bases at V and 5 bases at J, with 24 bases in the middle. Looked up from germline, CDR1 is MNHNS and CDR2 is SASEGT. The length of the CDR3 is 18 residues.

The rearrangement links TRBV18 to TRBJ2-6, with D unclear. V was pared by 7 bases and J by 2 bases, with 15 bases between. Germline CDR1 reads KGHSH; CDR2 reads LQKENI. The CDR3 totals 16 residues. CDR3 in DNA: TGTGCCAGCTTTGAACCCGGGTCCCCTGGGGCCAACGTCCTGACTTTC. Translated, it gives CASFEPGSPGANVLTF.

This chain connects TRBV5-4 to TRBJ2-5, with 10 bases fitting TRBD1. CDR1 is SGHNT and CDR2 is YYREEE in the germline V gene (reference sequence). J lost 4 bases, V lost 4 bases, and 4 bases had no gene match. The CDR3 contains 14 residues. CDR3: CASSPDRGRETQYF. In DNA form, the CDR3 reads TGTGCCAGCAGCCCAGACAGGGGGCGAGAGACCCAGTACTTC.

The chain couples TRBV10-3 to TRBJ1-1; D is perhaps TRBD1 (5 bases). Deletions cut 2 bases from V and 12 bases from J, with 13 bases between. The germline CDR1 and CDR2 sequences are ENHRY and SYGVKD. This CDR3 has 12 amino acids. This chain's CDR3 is CAISEPGDLTFF. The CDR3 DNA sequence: TGTGCCATCAGTGAGCCCGGGGACTTGACTTTCTTT.

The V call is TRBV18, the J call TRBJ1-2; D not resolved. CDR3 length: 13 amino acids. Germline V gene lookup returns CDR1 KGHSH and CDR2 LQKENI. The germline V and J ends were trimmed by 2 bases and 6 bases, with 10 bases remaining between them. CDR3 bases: TGTGCCAGCTCACCATCCAGACAAGATGGCTACACCTTC. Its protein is CASSPSRQDGYTF.

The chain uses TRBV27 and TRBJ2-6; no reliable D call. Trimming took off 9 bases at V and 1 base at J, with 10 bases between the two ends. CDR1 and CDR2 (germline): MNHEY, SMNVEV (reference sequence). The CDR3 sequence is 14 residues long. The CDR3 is CASCHRSGANVLTF. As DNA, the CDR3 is TGTGCCAGTTGCCACCGGTCTGGGGCCAACGTCCTGACTTTC.

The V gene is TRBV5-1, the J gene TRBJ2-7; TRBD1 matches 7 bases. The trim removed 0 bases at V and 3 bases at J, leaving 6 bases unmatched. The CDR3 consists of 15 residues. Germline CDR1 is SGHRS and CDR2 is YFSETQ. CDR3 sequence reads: CASSLAGQANYEQYF. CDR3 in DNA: TGCGCCAGCAGCTTGGCCGGACAGGCCAACTACGAGCAGTACTTC.

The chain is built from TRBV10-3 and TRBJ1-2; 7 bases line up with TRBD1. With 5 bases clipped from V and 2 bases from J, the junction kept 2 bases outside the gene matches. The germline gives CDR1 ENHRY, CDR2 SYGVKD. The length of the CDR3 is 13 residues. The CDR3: CAISLDRNYGYTF. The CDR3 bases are TGTGCCATCAGTTTGGACAGGAACTATGGCTACACCTTC.

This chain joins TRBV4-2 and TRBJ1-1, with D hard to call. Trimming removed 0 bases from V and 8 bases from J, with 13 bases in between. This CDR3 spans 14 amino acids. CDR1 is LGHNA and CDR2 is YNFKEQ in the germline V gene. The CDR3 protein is CASSQERALSEAFF. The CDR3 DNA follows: TGTGCCAGCAGCCAAGAACGAGCCCTCTCGGAAGCTTTCTTT.

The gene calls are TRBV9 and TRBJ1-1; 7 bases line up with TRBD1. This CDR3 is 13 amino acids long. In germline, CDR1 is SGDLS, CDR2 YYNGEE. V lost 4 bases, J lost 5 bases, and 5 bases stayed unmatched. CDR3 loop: CASSPAGGTEAFF. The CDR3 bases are TGTGCCAGCAGCCCCGCAGGGGGGACTGAAGCTTTCTTT.

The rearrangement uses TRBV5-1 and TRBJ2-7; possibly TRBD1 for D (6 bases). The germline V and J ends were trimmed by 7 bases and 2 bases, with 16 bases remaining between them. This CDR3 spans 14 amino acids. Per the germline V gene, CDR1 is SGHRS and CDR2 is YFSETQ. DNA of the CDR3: TGCGCCAGCGCGGAAACAGGGCCCCCCTACGAGCAGTACTTC. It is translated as CASAETGPPYEQYF.

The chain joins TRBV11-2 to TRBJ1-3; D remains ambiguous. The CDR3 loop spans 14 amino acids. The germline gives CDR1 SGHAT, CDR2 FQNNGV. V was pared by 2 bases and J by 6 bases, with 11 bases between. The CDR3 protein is CASSLLYQENTIYF. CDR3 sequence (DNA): TGTGCCAGCAGCTTATTATACCAGGAAAACACCATATATTTT.

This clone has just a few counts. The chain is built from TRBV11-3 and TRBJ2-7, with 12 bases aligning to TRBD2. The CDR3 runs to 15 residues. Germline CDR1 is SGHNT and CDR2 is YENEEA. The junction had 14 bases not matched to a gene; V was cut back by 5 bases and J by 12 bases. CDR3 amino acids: CASSPEPTSGSGTYF. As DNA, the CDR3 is TGTGCCAGCAGCCCCGAACCGACTAGCGGGAGTGGTACGTACTTC.

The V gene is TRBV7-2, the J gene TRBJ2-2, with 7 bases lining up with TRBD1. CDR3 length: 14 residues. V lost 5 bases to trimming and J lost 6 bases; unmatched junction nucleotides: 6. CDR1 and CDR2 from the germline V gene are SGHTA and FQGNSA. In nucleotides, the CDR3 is TGTGCCAGCAGCAAGACAGGGAGTGCCGGGGAGCTGTTTTTT. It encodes CASSKTGSAGELFF.

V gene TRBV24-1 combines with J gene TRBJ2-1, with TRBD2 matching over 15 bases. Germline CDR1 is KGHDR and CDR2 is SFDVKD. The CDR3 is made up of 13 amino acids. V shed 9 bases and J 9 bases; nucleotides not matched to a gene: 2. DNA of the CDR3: TGTGCCACCCGGGGACTAGCGGGGGGTGAGCAGTTCTTC. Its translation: CATRGLAGGEQFF.

The CDR3 region has the DNA TGTGCCAGCAGCCAAGGACTAGCCGCGAACAACTACGAGCAGTACTTC. Translated, it gives CASSQGLAANNYEQYF. The chain combines TRBV14 with TRBJ2-7, with 7 nucleotides matching TRBD2. The J segment lost 3 bases and the V segment lost 1 base, leaving 9 bases of the junction unmatched. Germline assignment: CDR1 SGHDN and CDR2 FVKESK. This CDR3 contains 16 residues. The complete variable domain, with remaining parts taken from reference TRBV14 and TRBJ2-7, reads EAGVTQFPSHSVIEKGQTVTLRCDPISGHDNLYWYRRVMGKEIKFLLHFVKESKQDESGMPNNRFLAERTGGTYSTLKVQPAELEDSGVYFCASSQGLAANNYEQYFGPGTRLTVT.